This T cell receptor (beta chain) was sequenced for a study of blood T cell repertoires in COVID-19. Study as a whole: From T cells, B-cell-depleted T cells, or PBMCs came the material, which was cDNA or gDNA.

The protocol was immunoSEQ multiplex PCR, while the TCRdb copy is restricted to in-frame clones and leaves out a portion. The data contain around 260,000 clones, over 75% of them singletons. This clone is a singleton in its sample. The V gene's germline CDR1 is SQVTM and CDR2 ANQGSEA. V was pared by 7 bases and J by 0 bases, with 14 bases between. CDR3 size: 14 residues. Residents of 20 to 25 US areas, aged roughly 18 to 89 years, made up the participants. Recovery among Cohort 3 donors was established by two negative PCRs, clearance, or symptom resolution. Sample: PBMCs or T cells enriched from blood (not recorded which). The TCR originated in a woman in her twenties or thirties who had recovered from COVID-19. The chain recombines TRBV29-1 with TRBJ2-3; tentatively, D is TRBD2 (6 bases). The CDR3 loop reads CSAIEGTSTDTQYF. The CDR3 region has the DNA TGCAGCGCTATCGAGGGGACTAGCACAGATACGCAGTATTTT.